A selection of T cell receptor beta chains follows, all from one sample in a study of cytomegalovirus exposure and HLA in healthy donors. Data came from immunoSEQ multiplex PCR; TCRdb stores just in-frame clones and leaves some out. Of about 180,000 clones listed, 79% are singletons. Input material: PBMCs. The receptors were gathered from a middle-aged woman in good health and CMV-seronegative. The CDR3 runs from the conserved cysteine through the conserved F or W. Fields, in order: J gene, V gene, clone size, D gene, CDR3 DNA, CDR3 protein. D genes are given only for firm matches. The size field is filled for only some rows; it gives once, few, many or a size class.

>TRBJ1-3|TRBV28|-|-
TGTGCCAGCAACCCGACGGAGATCTCTGGAAACACCATATATTTT
CASNPTEISGNTIYF
>TRBJ2-4|TRBV2|-|-
TGTGCCACCACCAAATACAGGGATGACATTCAGTACTTC
CATTKYRDDIQYF
>TRBJ2-3|TRBV9|few|TRBD2
TGTGCCAGCAGCGTAGCTGCGGGAGATAGAGATACGCAGTATTTT
CASSVAAGDRDTQYF
>TRBJ2-3|TRBV6-1|-|TRBD2
TGTGCCAGCAGTGAAGGAGTCGGGCTAGCGGTATCCACAGATACGCAGTATTTT
CASSEGVGLAVSTDTQYF
>TRBJ1-4|TRBV30|-|-
TGTGCCTGGAGTCCCTCGGAAAAACTGTTTTTT
CAWSPSEKLFF
>TRBJ1-4|TRBV9|-|-
TGTGCCAGCAGCCACAGCGGGAGCTCAGATGAAAAACTGTTTTTT
CASSHSGSSDEKLFF
>TRBJ2-7|TRBV19|-|-
TGTGCCATGGCGGCTGACCCCCGCGAGCAGTACTTC
CAMAADPREQYF
>TRBJ1-1|TRBV5-1|-|-
TGCGCCAGCACAACCCACAGGTTTGGGACTGAAGCTTTCTTT
CASTTHRFGTEAFF
>TRBJ2-2|TRBV6-1|medium-sized|-
TGTGCCAGCAGTGAAGAGCCCCAGGGCTCCGGGGAGCTGTTTTTT
CASSEEPQGSGELFF
>TRBJ2-7|TRBV6-5|once|TRBD1
TGTGCCAGCAGCAGAAGGACAGGCAGAGAGCAGTACTTC
CASSRRTGREQYF
>TRBJ2-7|TRBV9|-|TRBD2
TGTGCCAGCAGCCCCTCGACTAGCAGCTACGAGCAGTACTTC
CASSPSTSSYEQYF
>TRBJ2-7|TRBV29-1|-|-
TGCAGCGGGGGTGGACATGGGATTGGGGAGCAGTACTTC
CSGGGHGIGEQYF
>TRBJ2-7|TRBV7-6|-|TRBD1
TGTGCCAGCAGCTTAGGTCAGGGGGTTGAGCAGTACTTC
CASSLGQGVEQYF
>TRBJ2-7|TRBV11-2|-|-
TGTGCCAGCAGCTTAGATGTGCAGGGCTACGAGCAGTACTTC
CASSLDVQGYEQYF
>TRBJ1-3|TRBV9|once|-
TGTGCCAGCAGCGTAGGGCCAGCTGGAAACACCATATATTTT
CASSVGPAGNTIYF
>TRBJ2-1|TRBV7-8|once|TRBD2
TGTGCCAGCAGCCTGTTAGCGGGACCACATGAGCAGTTCTTC
CASSLLAGPHEQFF
>TRBJ1-2|TRBV4-1|few|TRBD1
TGCGCCAGCAGCCAAGCCACAGGGGGCAATGGCTACACCTTC
CASSQATGGNGYTF
>TRBJ2-2|TRBV6-6|few|-
TGTGCCAGTAAGCGGGTAAACACCGGGGAGCTGTTTTTT
CASKRVNTGELFF
>TRBJ2-2|TRBV4-2|-|-
TGTGCCAGCAGCCAAGAATCGGGGGGGGAGCTGTTTTTT
CASSQESGGELFF
>TRBJ1-5|TRBV5-8|-|TRBD1
TGTGCCAGCAGCTCCGGGACAGGGGTAAATAGCAATCAGCCCCAGCATTTT
CASSSGTGVNSNQPQHF
>TRBJ2-7|TRBV18|-|TRBD1
TGTGCCAGCTCCCCCACCGGGACAGGGTTGTACGAGCAGTACTTC
CASSPTGTGLYEQYF
>TRBJ1-6|TRBV5-4|once|-
TGTGCCAGCAGCTTATACGGGGGGGGGTCCTATAATTCACCCCTCCACTTT
CASSLYGGGSYNSPLHF
>TRBJ2-3|TRBV28|-|TRBD2
TGTGCCAGCCCCCCTAGCGGGAGGAGCACAGATACGCAGTATTTT
CASPPSGRSTDTQYF
>TRBJ2-7|TRBV27|-|TRBD2
TGTGCCAGCAGTTTATTAAGTAGCGGGAGCCTGGACGAGCAGTACTTC
CASSLLSSGSLDEQYF
>TRBJ2-3|TRBV5-4|-|-
TGTGCCAGCAGCTTAGGCGGTTTTAGCACAGATACGCAGTATTTT
CASSLGGFSTDTQYF
>TRBJ1-2|TRBV28|once|TRBD1
TGTGCCAGCAGCCAGGACAGGGACCCCTATGGCTACACCTTC
CASSQDRDPYGYTF
>TRBJ2-7|TRBV7-9|few|TRBD2
TGTGCCAGCAGCTCCACCGGGACTACTTCCTACGAGCAGTACTTC
CASSSTGTTSYEQYF
>TRBJ1-2|TRBV30|-|-
TGTGCCTGGAGTGTACAGGGCCACTATGGCTACACCTTC
CAWSVQGHYGYTF
>TRBJ2-5|TRBV13|-|TRBD2
TGTGCCAGCAGCTCGACAGCGGGGGGGCCAGGGGAGACCCAGTACTTC
CASSSTAGGPGETQYF
>TRBJ2-7|TRBV9|-|TRBD1
TGTGCCAGCAGCGTAGCCCCTGGACAGGGCTACGAGCAGTACTTC
CASSVAPGQGYEQYF
>TRBJ2-7|TRBV27|-|TRBD2
TGTGCCAGCAGTTCGGGCGGCGGGAGACGGTACGAGCAGTACTTC
CASSSGGGRRYEQYF
>TRBJ2-7|TRBV27|-|-
TGTGCCAGCAGTTCTGGCAGGGGCTACGAGCAGTACTTC
CASSSGRGYEQYF
>TRBJ1-1|TRBV5-1|-|TRBD1
TGCGCCAGCAGCGTCGGACAGGGGAACACTGAAGCTTTCTTT
CASSVGQGNTEAFF
>TRBJ2-1|TRBV11-2|-|TRBD2
TGTGCCAGCAGCTTAGAATTGGGTCTAGCGGTATACAATGAGCAGTTCTTC
CASSLELGLAVYNEQFF
>TRBJ2-1|TRBV5-4|once|-
TGTGCCAGCAGCGGGGATACTAGCCGCGAGCAGTTCTTC
CASSGDTSREQFF
>TRBJ2-1|TRBV15|-|TRBD1
TGTGCCACCAGCCGTGGGACCGGGACAGGGATGTACAATGAGCAGTTCTTC
CATSRGTGTGMYNEQFF
>TRBJ2-2|TRBV25-1|-|TRBD2
TGTGCCAGCAGTGTGGGAGGGGTGAACACCGGGGAGCTGTTTTTT
CASSVGGVNTGELFF
>TRBJ1-4|TRBV11-2|-|-
TGTGCCAGCAGCTCAGAAGGGGTCAGAAATGAAAAACTGTTTTTT
CASSSEGVRNEKLFF
>TRBJ2-3|TRBV9|once|TRBD2
TGTGCCAGCAGCGTAGGCTCCAAGCGGGGGGGAACAGATACGCAGTATTTT
CASSVGSKRGGTDTQYF
>TRBJ1-4|TRBV6-6|-|-
TGTGCCAGCAGCCCACAGGCAACTAATGAAAAACTGTTTTTT
CASSPQATNEKLFF
>TRBJ1-2|TRBV7-2|once|-
TGTGCCAGCAGCTTAAGGAGAGGGGGAGGCTACACCTTC
CASSLRRGGGYTF
>TRBJ1-2|TRBV27|-|-
TGTGCCAGCATTCCCCGGGACACAGACTATGGCTACACCTTC
CASIPRDTDYGYTF
>TRBJ1-2|TRBV7-9|-|-
TGTGCCAGCAGCCTCTCTGGTGGGACATCCAACTATGGCTACACCTTC
CASSLSGGTSNYGYTF
>TRBJ2-7|TRBV28|-|-
TGTGCCAGCAGTTTAACCACCGAGCACAGGCCGCTTACCTACGAGCAGTACTTC
CASSLTTEHRPLTYEQYF
>TRBJ2-3|TRBV30|-|-
TGTGCCTGGAGTAGGGGGGGTGGTCCAGATACGCAGTATTTT
CAWSRGGGPDTQYF
>TRBJ2-2|TRBV2|-|-
TGTGCCAGCAGTGAACTCGGCGGGACCTGGGCCGGGGAGCTGTTTTTT
CASSELGGTWAGELFF
>TRBJ1-3|TRBV6-5|-|-
TGTGCCAGCAGGCCGGACAGTGCTGGAAACACCATATATTTT
CASRPDSAGNTIYF
>TRBJ1-5|TRBV19|-|-
TGTGCCAGTAGTATAGTGGGAGAGGACGATCAGCCCCAGCATTTT
CASSIVGEDDQPQHF
>TRBJ1-5|TRBV30|few|-
TGTGCCTGGAGTGTGGCCGGGGGCAATCAGCCCCAGCATTTT
CAWSVAGGNQPQHF
>TRBJ2-1|TRBV7-9|-|TRBD2
TGTGCCAGCAGCCGTAGCGGGAAAGACAATGAGCAGTTCTTC
CASSRSGKDNEQFF
>TRBJ1-5|TRBV9|-|TRBD1
TGTGCCAGCAGCGCAGGGACAGCTCGTCAGCCCCAGCATTTT
CASSAGTARQPQHF
>TRBJ1-2|TRBV5-6|once|TRBD1
TGTGCCAGCAGCTTGCTCATTGGGACAGGGGGCTCAATATCTGGCTACACCTTC
CASSLLIGTGGSISGYTF
>TRBJ1-4|TRBV15|few|TRBD1
TGTGCCACCGGGGACAGGGGGAATGAAAAACTGTTTTTT
CATGDRGNEKLFF
>TRBJ1-5|TRBV2|-|TRBD1
TGTGCCAGCAGGCCAAACAGGGGAGGCCAGCCCCAGCATTTT
CASRPNRGGQPQHF
>TRBJ2-5|TRBV29-1|-|TRBD2
TGCAGCGTTACGAGCGGGAGTTGGAGGGAGACCCAGTACTTC
CSVTSGSWRETQYF
>TRBJ2-1|TRBV5-1|once|TRBD2
TGCGCCAGCAGCCTCTTGGGGGGGGTAAACAATGAGCAGTTCTTC
CASSLLGGVNNEQFF
>TRBJ1-5|TRBV30|-|TRBD1
TGTGCCTGGAAGACAGGGGCCCCTAGCAATCAGCCCCAGCATTTT
CAWKTGAPSNQPQHF
>TRBJ1-4|TRBV19|few|-
TGTGCCAGTAGTCCCGGAGGCAGTCGAAGTGAAAAACTGTTTTTT
CASSPGGSRSEKLFF
>TRBJ1-1|TRBV2|few|-
TGTGCCAGCAGTGAATGGTCGGGCACTGAAGCTTTCTTT
CASSEWSGTEAFF
>TRBJ2-2|TRBV25-1|-|-
TGTGCCAGCAGTCCTAAGAGGACAGCCGGGGAGCTGTTTTTT
CASSPKRTAGELFF